This T cell receptor (beta chain) emerged from a study of T cell repertoires in cytomegalovirus infection. This clonotype was counted at least ten times. The antigen remains unidentified. One entry per CDR3 protein, called by TCRdb with MiXCR from the reads. Found here are some 230,000 distinct CDR3 sequences, over 20% of them singletons; the top ten hold around a sixth. Germline V lookup: CDR1 LNHDA, CDR2 SQIVND (reference sequence). This CDR3 is built from 12 residues. V lost 7 bases to trimming and J lost 9 bases, with 10 bases between them. Study-wide findings and caveats: CMV carriers with the relevant HLA were identified by cumulative public TCR beta family frequency.

V gene TRBV19 combines with J gene TRBJ1-6; no reliable D call. Sequencing used CD8+ T cells from PBMCs. This sequence was found in a human donor in good health (CMV status not recorded). Some clones in this sample may be carry-over from other donors' samples. In DNA, the CDR3 is TGTGCCAGTAACGAAGGCAGTTCACCCCTCCACTTT. It encodes CASNEGSSPLHF.